This is a list of T cell receptor beta chains from one sample in a study of blood T cell repertoires in COVID-19. Sequencing used immunoSEQ multiplex PCR; TCRdb keeps in-frame clones, though not all of them. In the table there are tens of thousands of clones, 90% of which are singletons. Sequenced input: peripheral blood. The receptors derive from a man aged 60-69 years with acute or convalescent COVID-19. Each CDR3 is given with its conserved first and last residue. Each record gives: J gene, D gene, V gene, clone size, CDR3 protein, CDR3 DNA. D genes are given only for firm matches. Some rows have no size entry. The others give once, few or many, or a class for an expanded clone.

TRBJ1-6,.,TRBV10-2,.,CASSVTGPTNSPLHF,TGCGCCAGCAGTGTAACAGGACCTACGAATTCACCCCTCCACTTT
TRBJ1-2,TRBD1,TRBV3-1/TRBV3-2,.,CASSQGWTGYGYTF,TGTGCCAGCAGCCAGGGGTGGACAGGCTATGGCTACACCTTC
TRBJ2-5,TRBD1,TRBV18,once,CASSPGTGQETQYF,TGTGCCAGCTCACCGGGGACAGGGCAAGAGACCCAGTACTTC
TRBJ2-1,.,TRBV29-1,.,CSVESARGSYNEQFF,TGCAGCGTTGAAAGTGCCAGGGGATCCTACAATGAGCAGTTCTTC
TRBJ1-2,TRBD1,TRBV6-6,few,CASSLRDRPFYGYTF,TGTGCCAGCAGTCTGAGGGACAGGCCGTTTTATGGCTACACCTTC
TRBJ2-2,TRBD1,TRBV7-7,.,CASSPTGGKLFF,TGTGCTAGCAGCCCAACAGGGGGCAAGCTGTTTTTT
TRBJ1-2,.,TRBV3-1/TRBV3-2,.,CASSPYGRGGYTF,TGTGCCAGCAGCCCCTACGGAAGGGGCGGCTACACCTTC
TRBJ2-2,TRBD2,TRBV6-2/TRBV6-3,.,CASSYREGSDTGELFF,TGTGCCAGCAGTTACCGGGAGGGTTCCGACACCGGGGAGCTGTTTTTT
TRBJ2-6,.,TRBV4-2,few,CASSLQGTFSGANVLTF,TGTGCCAGCAGCCTTCAGGGGACATTTTCTGGGGCCAACGTCCTGACTTTC
TRBJ1-6,.,TRBV19,.,CASSIDSRTGNSPLHF,TGTGCCAGTAGTATAGACTCCAGGACTGGGAATTCACCCCTCCACTTT
TRBJ1-2,.,TRBV6-2/TRBV6-3,.,CASSYGRNYGYTF,TGTGCCAGCAGTTACGGGCGAAATTATGGCTACACCTTC
TRBJ2-5,.,TRBV10-3,.,CAVRGGVQETQYF,TGTGCCGTTAGGGGGGGGGTCCAAGAGACCCAGTACTTC
TRBJ2-2,TRBD1,TRBV19,.,CASSPDRVENGELFF,TGTGCCAGTAGCCCTGACAGGGTGGAAAACGGGGAGCTGTTTTTT
TRBJ2-3,TRBD2,TRBV29-1,.,CSVRGLAGEFGDTQYF,TGCAGCGTAAGAGGACTAGCGGGGGAGTTCGGCGATACGCAGTATTTT
TRBJ1-2,TRBD1,TRBV19,.,CASRLVGTGGEGGYTF,TGTGCCAGTAGACTTGTCGGGACAGGGGGCGAAGGAGGCTACACCTTC
TRBJ1-2,.,TRBV7-2,.,CASSLEGLNYGYTF,TGTGCCAGCAGCTTAGAGGGGTTAAACTATGGCTACACCTTC
TRBJ1-4,.,TRBV7-9,.,CASSSTNWGDEKLFF,TGTGCCAGCAGCTCTACTAACTGGGGGGATGAAAAACTGTTTTTT
TRBJ1-2,.,TRBV4-2,.,CASSQDRGNYGYTF,TGTGCCAGCAGCCAAGATAGAGGGAACTATGGCTACACCTTC
TRBJ1-2,.,TRBV5-6,once,CASSLKPGTDYGYTF,TGTGCCAGCAGCTTGAAGCCCGGGACTGACTATGGCTACACCTTC
TRBJ1-4,TRBD1,TRBV5-8,.,CASSIGTVWKLFF,TGTGCCAGCAGTATTGGGACAGTTTGGAAACTGTTTTTT
TRBJ2-5,.,TRBV10-1,.,CASSERLDRQTQYF,TGCGCCAGCAGTGAGAGGCTAGACAGACAGACCCAGTACTTC
TRBJ1-4,TRBD1,TRBV2,.,CASESRDRDEKLFF,TGTGCCAGCGAATCCCGGGACAGGGATGAAAAACTGTTTTTT